Below are 25 T cell receptor beta chains sequenced from a single sample in a study of identical twins. TCRdb passed the 5' RACE reads through MiXCR, listing each CDR3 protein once. The sample carries roughly 720,000 distinct CDR3 sequences, roughly 18% recorded once. These same records also appear under a second study, on T cells expressing NK-cell markers.

What was sequenced was PBMCs. These receptors all stem from a woman under 30 in good health.

V usage is TRBV7-2 and J usage is TRBJ2-7; 8 bases line up with TRBD2. CDR1 is SGHTA, CDR2 FQGNSA, per germline. Germline trimming cut 1 base from V and 0 bases from J; bases unmatched to any gene: 2. The CDR3 consists of 15 residues. CDR3 region: CASSLGTSLSYEQYF. Here the CDR3 DNA reads TGTGCCAGCAGCTTAGGGACTAGCCTCTCCTACGAGCAGTACTTC.

Only a few counts were recorded for this clonotype. V and J are TRBV11-1 and TRBJ2-3; 11 bases fit TRBD2. CDR3 length equals 19 residues. CDR1 and CDR2 from the germline V gene are SGHAT and FQDESV (reference sequence). The junction had 11 bases not matched to a gene; V was cut back by 3 bases and J by 0 bases. CDR3 in DNA: TGTGCCAGCAGCTTGACTAGCGGGGCAACTCCCTCTAGCACAGATACGCAGTATTTT. Amino acid sequence: CASSLTSGATPSSTDTQYF.

V gene TRBV20-1 combines with J gene TRBJ1-5; the D gene is possibly TRBD1 (5 bases). Trimming removed 5 bases at V and 0 bases at J, with 20 bases between. CDR3 length: 17 residues. Germline CDR1 and CDR2: DFQATT and SNEGSKA (reference sequence). The CDR3 here is CSALGGIRANSNQPQHF. In DNA, the CDR3 is TGCAGTGCTTTAGGAGGTATCAGGGCTAATAGCAATCAGCCCCAGCATTTT.

This clonotype was seen only a few times. The chain uses TRBV25-1 and TRBJ1-1; D ambiguous. The germline V and J ends were trimmed by 3 bases and 4 bases, with 6 bases remaining between them. The CDR3 is 12 residues long. Per the germline V gene, CDR1 is MGHDK and CDR2 is SYGVNS. The chain's CDR3 is CASSEDPTEAFF. The DNA for the CDR3 is TGTGCCAGCAGTGAGGATCCCACTGAAGCTTTCTTT.

The sample holds a few counts of this clonotype. The chain combines TRBV25-1 with TRBJ1-1; D is uncertain. Trimming took 7 bases from V and 1 from J, leaving 7 bases between them. Germline V CDR1 and CDR2: MGHDK, SYGVNS. CDR3 size: 12 residues. CDR3 bases: TGTGCCAGCAAGTCAGGGAACACTGAAGCTTTCTTT. Translated: CASKSGNTEAFF.

This clonotype was seen more than once but under ten times. The chain carries TRBV5-4 and TRBJ2-2, with D maybe TRBD2 (6 bases). CDR3 size: 15 residues. Trimming took off 2 bases at V and 4 bases at J, with 12 bases between the two ends. The V gene's germline CDR1 is SGHNT and CDR2 YYREEE (reference sequence). Here the CDR3 reads CASSFGDWRTGELFF. For the CDR3, the DNA is TGTGCCAGCAGCTTTGGGGACTGGCGCACCGGGGAGCTGTTTTTT.

V is TRBV27 and J is TRBJ2-5; TRBD2 matches 9 bases. V shed 2 bases and J 2 bases; nucleotides not matched to a gene: 6. Germline V gene lookup returns CDR1 MNHEY and CDR2 SMNVEV (reference sequence). The CDR3 has 16 amino acids. CDR3: CASSLHYSGSQETQYF. The DNA of the CDR3 is TGTGCCAGCAGTTTACACTATAGCGGGAGTCAAGAGACCCAGTACTTC.

This clonotype came up a few times. J is TRBJ1-1 and V is TRBV10-2, with TRBD1 as a possible D gene (6 bases). V was cut by 7 bases and J by 3 bases, with 15 bases left in between. The length of the CDR3 is 14 residues. Germline assignment: CDR1 WSHSY and CDR2 SAAADI. CDR3 DNA sequence: TGCGCCAGCATTAGAGACAGGTCGTACACTGAAGCTTTCTTT. This encodes CASIRDRSYTEAFF.

This clonotype was seen only a few times. The chain joins TRBV5-5 to TRBJ2-5; 8 nucleotides match TRBD2. CDR3 size: 15 residues. The germline CDR1 and CDR2 sequences are SGHKS and YYEKEE (reference sequence). Germline trimming cut 0 bases from V and 4 bases from J; bases unmatched to any gene: 5. The CDR3 reads CASSLAVAGLETQYF. The DNA for the CDR3 is TGTGCCAGCAGCTTGGCGGTAGCGGGGTTAGAGACCCAGTACTTC.

The V gene is TRBV6-2 or TRBV6-3, the J gene TRBJ2-6, with D possibly matching TRBD2 (5 bases). The germline V gene has CDR1 MNHEY and CDR2 SVGEGT. V was clipped by 9 bases and J by 2 bases, with 14 bases between them. The CDR3 runs 15 residues. CDR3 nucleotide sequence: TGTGCCAGTACGGTCGGGATCACTGGGGCCAACGTCCTGACTTTC. It specifies CASTVGITGANVLTF.

This sequence joins TRBV12-5 and TRBJ2-5, with 8 bases aligning to TRBD1. Germline V CDR1 and CDR2: LGHNT, FRNRAP. The CDR3 is made up of 14 amino acids. After removal of 6 bases from V and 3 bases from J, the junction contained 6 bases not matched to a gene. The CDR3 sequence: CASGQIQGEETQYF. The CDR3 nucleotides are TGTGCTAGTGGACAGATACAGGGGGAAGAGACCCAGTACTTC.

This clonotype was found many times. This chain uses TRBV20-1 with TRBJ1-1, with 10 bases identical to TRBD1. J gave up 5 bases and V 5 bases, and 8 bases lay outside the gene matches. Germline loops: CDR1 DFQATT, CDR2 SNEGSKA (reference sequence). This CDR3 has 14 amino acids. CDR3 DNA: TGCAGTGCTGATACGGGACAGGGGCATACTGAAGCTTTCTTT. Residues: CSADTGQGHTEAFF.

This clonotype has a count of ten or more. The J gene is TRBJ2-1, the V gene TRBV20-1, with a possible D match to TRBD2 (5 bases). CDR1 is DFQATT, CDR2 SNEGSKA, per germline (reference sequence). V was trimmed by 5 bases and J by 3 bases, leaving 14 bases between them. This CDR3 spans 14 amino acids. Here the CDR3 DNA reads TGCAGTGCTTCTAGTTGGAGCGGCTACAATGAGCAGTTCTTC. It translates to CSASSWSGYNEQFF.

The chain couples TRBV7-2 to TRBJ2-7; 7 bases are a match to TRBD2. Germline CDR1 is SGHTA and CDR2 is FQGNSA. J lost 2 bases, V lost 3 bases, and 7 bases had no gene match. The CDR3 is made up of 15 amino acids. CDR3 in DNA: TGTGCCAGCAGCTTTTTACCGCGGGAGCCCTACGAGCAGTACTTC. Translation gives CASSFLPREPYEQYF.

In its sample, this clonotype was seen a few times. The rearrangement joins TRBV27 to TRBJ1-5; D not resolved. The length of the CDR3 is 14 residues. Trimming shortened V by 4 bases and J by 3 bases, and 10 bases separated the two germline ends. Germline assignment: CDR1 MNHEY and CDR2 SMNVEV (reference sequence). CDR3 residues: CASSYSDPNQPQHF. In nucleotides, the CDR3 is TGTGCCAGCAGTTACTCAGACCCCAATCAGCCCCAGCATTTT.

This clonotype was counted only a few times. The chain carries TRBV7-9 and TRBJ2-1, with 11 bases that match TRBD2. CDR1 and CDR2 from the germline V gene are SEHNR and FQNEAQ (reference sequence). This CDR3 has 15 residues. With V trimmed by 5 bases and J by 4 bases, 4 bases remained unmatched. CDR3 protein: CASSMGLAVYNEQFF. CDR3 nucleotide sequence: TGTGCCAGCAGCATGGGACTAGCGGTTTACAATGAGCAGTTCTTC.

This clonotype was found a few times. The chain uses TRBV7-2 and TRBJ1-1, with TRBD1 as a possible D gene (5 bases). V lost 4 bases, J lost 6 bases, and 12 bases lay in between. From germline, CDR1 is SGHTA and CDR2 FQGNSA. The CDR3 runs to 13 residues. The CDR3 loop reads CASSSQQGAEAFF. DNA for the CDR3: TGTGCCAGCAGCTCCCAGCAGGGCGCTGAAGCTTTCTTT.

The chain combines TRBV4-1 with TRBJ2-7, with D possibly being TRBD2 (6 bases). From germline, CDR1 is MGHRA and CDR2 YSYEKL. Trimming shortened V by 2 bases and J by 4 bases, and 15 bases separated the two germline ends. The CDR3 is 15 amino acids. The CDR3 reads CASSQLLRGTYEQYF. As DNA, the CDR3 is TGCGCCAGCAGCCAACTCCTTCGGGGGACGTACGAGCAGTACTTC.

This clonotype was detected only a few times. The gene calls are TRBV9 and TRBJ2-3, with TRBD2 matching 8 bases. The CDR3 consists of 16 residues. CDR1 and CDR2 (germline): SGDLS, YYNGEE. V trimming: 3 bases; J trimming: 6 bases; junction bases outside the gene matches: 12. The CDR3 region is CASSASRRGGDDTQYF. CDR3 coding DNA: TGTGCCAGCAGCGCCTCCCGACGGGGGGGCGACGATACGCAGTATTTT.

There are a few counts of this clonotype. This chain joins TRBV2 and TRBJ2-2, with 7 bases that match TRBD1. The CDR3 length is 14 residues. V lost 4 bases, J lost 13 bases, and 12 bases stayed unmatched. Germline V gene data show CDR1 as SNHLY and CDR2 as FYNNEI. CDR3 DNA sequence: TGTGCCAGCAGTGGGACAGGAACTTTGTGGGGGCTGTTTTTT. Translating it yields CASSGTGTLWGLFF.

This clonotype turned up a few times. V and J are TRBV7-6 and TRBJ1-3; D possibly corresponds to TRBD1 (6 bases). Trimming left V 1 base short and J 0 bases short, with 10 bases between. CDR3 length: 16 amino acids. Germline V gene lookup returns CDR1 SGHVS and CDR2 FNYEAQ. The CDR3 DNA reads TGTGCCAGCAGCTTAGTCGGGGGCACCTCTGGAAACACCATATATTTT. This codes for CASSLVGGTSGNTIYF.

This clonotype has more than one count but fewer than ten. This chain joins TRBV27 and TRBJ2-7; 7 bases agree with TRBD1. From germline, CDR1 is MNHEY and CDR2 SMNVEV (reference sequence). This CDR3 has 16 residues. The ends lost 2 bases at V and 0 bases at J; junction bases unmatched: 7. DNA for the CDR3: TGTGCCAGCAGTTTAAAGGGACAGTCGAGCTCCTACGAGCAGTACTTC. Residues: CASSLKGQSSSYEQYF.

The rearrangement uses TRBV21-1 and TRBJ1-2; the table names TRBD1, a call not compared with the DNA. TRBV21-1 is labeled a pseudogene. The CDR3 loop spans 16 amino acids. The CDR3 region is CASSFRDRETNYGYTF. CDR3 nucleotide sequence: TGTGCCAGCAGCTTCCGGGACAGGGAGACTAACTATGGCTACACCTTC.

The J gene is TRBJ2-7, the V gene TRBV12-3 or TRBV12-4, with a tentative D call TRBD1 (6 bases). Trimming removed 8 bases at V and 4 bases at J, with 9 bases between. There are 11 residues in the CDR3. The CDR3: CASGTGYEQYF. The CDR3 DNA reads TGTGCCAGCGGAACAGGGTACGAGCAGTACTTC.

Of note for this clonotype: It is likely a read error, because the conserved phenylalanine at the end of the CDR3 is missing. The rearrangement uses TRBV2 and TRBJ1-2; unclear D gene. Germline V gives CDR1 SNHLY, CDR2 FYNNEI. The V end lost 2 bases, the J end lost 8 bases, and 9 bases lay between the germline ends. This CDR3 has 12 residues. The DNA for the CDR3 is TGTGCCAGCAGTGAAAGTCAGTCCGGCTACACCTTA. It encodes CASSESQSGYTL.